The present entry profiles one T cell receptor beta chain with its context. Some clones are missing from TCRdb's copy, which holds only in-frame ones; the method was immunoSEQ multiplex PCR. The table records 3,200 or so clones, roughly 82% of them present only once. The length of the CDR3 is 14 residues. The germline CDR1 and CDR2 sequences are LGHNA and YSLEER. The ends were cut back, 1 base at V and 0 bases at J, with 3 bases in the middle. This sample stems from a study of immune cell composition in non-small cell lung cancer. Study-wide context: Most cases were lung adenocarcinoma or squamous cell carcinoma.

Frozen unsorted single-cell suspensions supplied the genomic DNA. The clonotype originates from a human donor with non-small cell lung cancer. The chain couples TRBV4-3 to TRBJ2-2; D is unresolved. Sequencing was done on a sample of lung tumor tissue. CDR3 nucleotide sequence: TGCGCCAGCAGCCAAGTAGCGAACACCGGGGAGCTGTTTTTT. Amino acids: CASSQVANTGELFF.